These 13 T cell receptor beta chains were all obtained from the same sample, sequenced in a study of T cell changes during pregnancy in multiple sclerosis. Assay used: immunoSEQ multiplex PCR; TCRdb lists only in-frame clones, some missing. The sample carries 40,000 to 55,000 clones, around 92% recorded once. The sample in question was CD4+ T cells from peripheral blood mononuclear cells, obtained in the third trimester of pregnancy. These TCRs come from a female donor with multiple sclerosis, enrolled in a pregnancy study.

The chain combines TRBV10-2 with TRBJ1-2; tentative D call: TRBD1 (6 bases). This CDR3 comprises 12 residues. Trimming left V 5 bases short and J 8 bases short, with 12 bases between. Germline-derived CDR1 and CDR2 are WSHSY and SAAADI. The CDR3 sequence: CASSLTGRGYTF. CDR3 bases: TGCGCCAGCAGTTTGACAGGCCGGGGCTACACCTTC.

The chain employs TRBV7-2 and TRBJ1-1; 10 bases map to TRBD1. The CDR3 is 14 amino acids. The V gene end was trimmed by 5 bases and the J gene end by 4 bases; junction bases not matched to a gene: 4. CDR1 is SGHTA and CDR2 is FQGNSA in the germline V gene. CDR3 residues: CASSPDRGRTEAFF. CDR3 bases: TGTGCCAGCAGCCCAGACAGGGGGCGCACTGAAGCTTTCTTT.

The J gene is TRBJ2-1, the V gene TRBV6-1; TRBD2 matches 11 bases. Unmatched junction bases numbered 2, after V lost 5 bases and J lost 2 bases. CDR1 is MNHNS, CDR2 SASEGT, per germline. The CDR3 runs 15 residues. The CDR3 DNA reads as TGTGCCAGCAGTCTTAGCGGGGGGGCCTACAATGAGCAGTTCTTC. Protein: CASSLSGGAYNEQFF.

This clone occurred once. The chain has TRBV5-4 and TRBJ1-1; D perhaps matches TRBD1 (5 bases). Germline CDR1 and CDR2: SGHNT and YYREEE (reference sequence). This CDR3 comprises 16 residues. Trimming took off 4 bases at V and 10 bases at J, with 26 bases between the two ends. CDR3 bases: TGTGCCAGCAGCCCTTTGGGGGGGGGTCTCAACCTAAGAGCTTTCTTT. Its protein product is CASSPLGGGLNLRAFF.

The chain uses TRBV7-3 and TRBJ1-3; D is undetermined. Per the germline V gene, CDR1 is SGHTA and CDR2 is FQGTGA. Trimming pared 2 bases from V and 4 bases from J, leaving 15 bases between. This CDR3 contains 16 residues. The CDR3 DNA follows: TGTGCCAGCAGCTTAGGGTCGAGGGTCACGGGAAACACCATATATTTT. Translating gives CASSLGSRVTGNTIYF. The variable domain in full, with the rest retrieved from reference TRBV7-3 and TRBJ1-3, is GAGVSQTPSNKVTEKGKYVELRCDPISGHTALYWYRQSLGQGPEFLIYFQGTGAADDSGLPNDRFFAVRPEGSVSTLKIQRTERGDSAVYLCASSLGSRVTGNTIYFGEGSWLTVV.

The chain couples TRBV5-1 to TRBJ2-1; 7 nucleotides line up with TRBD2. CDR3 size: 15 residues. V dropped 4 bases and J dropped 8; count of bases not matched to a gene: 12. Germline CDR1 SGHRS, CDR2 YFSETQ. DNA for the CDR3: TGCGCCAGCAGCGGGCGAGCGGGGACTTCATATGAGCAGTTCTTC. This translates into CASSGRAGTSYEQFF.

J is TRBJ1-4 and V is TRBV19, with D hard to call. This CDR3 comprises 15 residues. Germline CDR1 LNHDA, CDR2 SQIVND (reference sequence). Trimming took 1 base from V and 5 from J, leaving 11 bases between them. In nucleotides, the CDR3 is TGTGCCAGTAGTATAGGCGGGATGAGGAATGAAAAACTGTTTTTT. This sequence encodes CASSIGGMRNEKLFF.

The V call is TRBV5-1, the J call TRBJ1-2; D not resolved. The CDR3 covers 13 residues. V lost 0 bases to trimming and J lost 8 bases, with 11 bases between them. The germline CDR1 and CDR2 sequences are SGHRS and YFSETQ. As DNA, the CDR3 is TGCGCCAGCAGCTTGGAGGGAGGAGGAGGCTACACCTTC. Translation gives CASSLEGGGGYTF.

The CDR3 DNA follows: TGTGCCAGCAGCGGGGACAGTAGAGGCACTGAAGCTTTCTTT. This codes for CASSGDSRGTEAFF. The V call is TRBV5-8, the J call TRBJ1-1; 7 nucleotides line up with TRBD1. Trimming removed 4 bases from V and 4 bases from J; junction bases left unmatched: 7. This CDR3 is 14 amino acids long. CDR1 and CDR2 from the germline V gene are SGHTS and YDEGEE.

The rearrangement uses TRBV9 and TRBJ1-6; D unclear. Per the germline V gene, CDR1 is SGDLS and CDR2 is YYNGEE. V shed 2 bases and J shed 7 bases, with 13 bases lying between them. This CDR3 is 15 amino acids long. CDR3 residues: CASSVDGRRNSPLHF. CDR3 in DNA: TGTGCCAGCAGCGTGGACGGACGGAGGAATTCACCCCTCCACTTT.

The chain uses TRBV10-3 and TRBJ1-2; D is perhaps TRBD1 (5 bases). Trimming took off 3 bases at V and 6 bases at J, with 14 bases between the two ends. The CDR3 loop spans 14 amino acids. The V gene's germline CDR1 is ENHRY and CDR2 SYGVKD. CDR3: CAISEVAAGNGYTF. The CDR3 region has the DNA TGTGCCATCAGTGAAGTGGCGGCAGGGAATGGCTACACCTTC.

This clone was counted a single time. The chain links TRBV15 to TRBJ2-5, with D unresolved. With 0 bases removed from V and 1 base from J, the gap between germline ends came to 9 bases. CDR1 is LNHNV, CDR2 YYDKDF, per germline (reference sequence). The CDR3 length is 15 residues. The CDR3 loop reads CATSRENEPQETQYF. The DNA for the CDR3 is TGTGCCACCAGCAGAGAAAACGAGCCCCAAGAGACCCAGTACTTC.

DNA of the CDR3: TGTGCCAGTAGTCTCGACTTGGGTAGCGGGGTAACAGATACGCAGTATTTT. This encodes CASSLDLGSGVTDTQYF. The chain recombines TRBV19 with TRBJ2-3; 8 bases map to TRBD2. The V segment lost 5 bases and the J segment 3 bases; nucleotides outside the gene matches: 13. CDR3 size: 17 residues. Germline V gene data show CDR1 as LNHDA and CDR2 as SQIVND (reference sequence).